This is a list of T cell receptor beta chains from one sample in a study of blood T cell repertoires in COVID-19. Sequencing used immunoSEQ multiplex PCR; TCRdb keeps in-frame clones, though not all of them. The table includes just under 90,000 clones, 85% to 95% detected once. Sequencing was carried out using peripheral blood. These receptors originate from a man between 60 and 70 years old with acute or convalescent COVID-19. CDR3s include the opening cysteine and the closing phenylalanine or tryptophan. Fields, in order: D gene, V gene, J gene, clone size, CDR3 protein, CDR3 DNA. A D gene is named only where the DNA matches it firmly. Clone sizes are given selectively: once, few, many, or a class where the clone is expanded.

NA	TRBV19	TRBJ1-4	NA	CASSRQWEKLFF	TGTGCCAGTAGTCGACAGTGGGAAAAACTGTTTTTT
TRBD2	TRBV4-2	TRBJ2-1	few	CASSQEAGGTYNEQFF	TGTGCCAGCAGCCAAGAAGCGGGAGGGACCTACAATGAGCAGTTCTTC
NA	TRBV25-1	TRBJ1-4	NA	CASTDPRGGSEKLFF	TGTGCCAGCACCGATCCCAGGGGCGGGTCCGAAAAACTGTTTTTT
TRBD1	TRBV4-2	TRBJ1-4	NA	CASSQEDRGEKLFF	TGTGCCAGCAGCCAAGAGGACAGGGGTGAAAAACTGTTTTTT
NA	TRBV7-2	TRBJ2-3	NA	CASSLTEPDTQYF	TGTGCCAGCAGCCTTACGGAGCCAGATACGCAGTATTTT
NA	TRBV7-8	TRBJ2-6	NA	CASSLEASLSLLSGANVLTF	TGTGCCAGCAGCTTAGAAGCGTCGCTATCTCTCCTCTCTGGGGCCAACGTCCTGACTTTC
NA	TRBV7-3	TRBJ2-1	NA	CASSSGGGSYNEQFF	TGTGCCAGCAGCTCAGGAGGCGGCTCCTACAATGAGCAGTTCTTC
NA	TRBV7-9	TRBJ1-1	NA	CASSLDVKDSQEIF	TGTGCCAGCAGCTTAGATGTAAAGGACAGCCAGGAAATCTTT
TRBD1	TRBV7-9	TRBJ2-3	NA	CASSLVGSPGTVLTDTQYF	TGTGCCAGCAGCTTAGTAGGGTCCCCCGGGACAGTCCTCACAGATACGCAGTATTTT
NA	TRBV27	TRBJ1-5	NA	CASSLLGEDNQPQHF	TGTGCCAGCAGTTTATTGGGGGAGGACAATCAGCCCCAGCATTTT
NA	TRBV9	TRBJ2-1	NA	CASSVVSGYEQFF	TGTGCCAGCAGCGTAGTATCAGGGTATGAGCAGTTCTTC
NA	TRBV18	TRBJ2-7	NA	CASSGTVFYEQYF	TGTGCCAGCTCTGGGACTGTCTTCTACGAGCAGTACTTC
NA	TRBV5-5	TRBJ1-3	NA	CASSSASSGNTIYF	TGTGCCAGCAGCTCGGCTAGCTCTGGAAACACCATATATTTT
TRBD1	TRBV28	TRBJ2-3	NA	CASRPTTGLTDTQYF	TGTGCCAGCAGACCTACGACAGGGTTGACAGATACGCAGTATTTT
TRBD1	TRBV28	TRBJ1-5	NA	CASSFLRDRGLGNQPQHF	TGTGCCAGCAGTTTCCTCCGGGACAGGGGGCTTGGCAATCAGCCCCAGCATTTT
TRBD1	TRBV28	TRBJ2-1	NA	CASRFGTGSYNEQFF	TGTGCCAGCAGGTTCGGGACAGGCTCCTACAATGAGCAGTTCTTC
TRBD2	TRBV28	TRBJ2-1	NA	CASSKWGGERVYVYNEQFF	TGTGCCAGCAGTAAATGGGGGGGGGAGAGAGTCTACGTCTACAATGAGCAGTTCTTC
NA	TRBV29-1	TRBJ2-7	once	CSVGGSRSSYEQYF	TGCAGCGTTGGGGGCTCGCGGAGCTCCTACGAGCAGTACTTC
NA	TRBV6-5	TRBJ2-7	NA	CASRRYESEQYF	TGTGCCAGCAGACGGTATGAGAGCGAGCAGTACTTC
NA	TRBV19	TRBJ2-7	few	CASSIYALVGAESYEQYF	TGTGCCAGTAGTATATATGCCCTAGTTGGAGCAGAGTCCTACGAGCAGTACTTC